This T cell receptor beta chain derives from a study of lymphopenia after photon versus proton radiotherapy. Study outcomes and limitations: Authors raise, but do not show, better survival with proton therapy. After lymphocyte nadir, photon-treated repertoires showed oligoclonal expansion, especially CD8+ Temra. Post-nadir TCR diversity decline inversely tracked overall survival among those who died.

Sequenced by immunoSEQ multiplex PCR; TCRdb stores in-frame clones only, minus some. Of about 12,000 clones detected, about 90% appear once; the ten largest clones hold less than 4%. There are a few counts of this clone. Its antigen remains unknown. V lost 4 bases and J 6 bases, leaving 4 bases between the germline ends. This CDR3 is 10 amino acids long. Germline V gives CDR1 MNHEY, CDR2 SMNVEV (reference sequence). The TCR comes from a man aged 55 to 70 with pancreatic cancer. The sample here was peripheral blood, taken from a patient treated with proton-based radiotherapy. The chain has TRBV27 and TRBJ2-7; D not certain. The CDR3 DNA is TGTGCCAGCAGTTCGCCCGAGCAGTACTTC. It is translated as CASSSPEQYF.